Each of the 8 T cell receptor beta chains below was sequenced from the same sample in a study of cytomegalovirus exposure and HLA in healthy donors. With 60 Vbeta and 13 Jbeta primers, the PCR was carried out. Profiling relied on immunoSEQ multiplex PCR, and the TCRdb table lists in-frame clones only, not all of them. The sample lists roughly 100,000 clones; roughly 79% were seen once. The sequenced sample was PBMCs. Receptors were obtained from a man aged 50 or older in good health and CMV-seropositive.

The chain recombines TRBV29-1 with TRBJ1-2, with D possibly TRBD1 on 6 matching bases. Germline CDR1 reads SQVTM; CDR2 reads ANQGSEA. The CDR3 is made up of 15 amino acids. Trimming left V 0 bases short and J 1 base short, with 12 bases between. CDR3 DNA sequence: TGCAGCGTTGAAGATGAGGGGACAAATAACTATGGCTACACCTTC. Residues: CSVEDEGTNNYGYTF.

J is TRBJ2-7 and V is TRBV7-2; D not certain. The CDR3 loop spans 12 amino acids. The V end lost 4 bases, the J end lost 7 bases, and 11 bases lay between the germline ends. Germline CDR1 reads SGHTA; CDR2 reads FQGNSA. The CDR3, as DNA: TGTGCCAGCAGCTACCACCTCGGGGAGCAGTACTTC. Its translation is CASSYHLGEQYF.

The DNA for the CDR3 is TGCGCCAGCAGCTACGGACGGGAGGGCCTTATTTTAGCCAAAAACATTCAGTACTTC. Protein: CASSYGREGLILAKNIQYF. The rearrangement links TRBV5-1 to TRBJ2-4; 8 bases are shared with TRBD2. Germline V lookup: CDR1 SGHRS, CDR2 YFSETQ. V lost 3 bases, J lost 0 bases, and 14 bases stayed unmatched. This CDR3 spans 19 amino acids.

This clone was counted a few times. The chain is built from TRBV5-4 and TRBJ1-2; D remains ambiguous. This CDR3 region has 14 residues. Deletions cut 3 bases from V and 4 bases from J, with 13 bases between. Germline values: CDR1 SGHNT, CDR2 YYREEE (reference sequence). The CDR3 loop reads CASSYDTPGYGYTF. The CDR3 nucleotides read TGTGCCAGCAGCTACGACACACCTGGCTATGGCTACACCTTC.

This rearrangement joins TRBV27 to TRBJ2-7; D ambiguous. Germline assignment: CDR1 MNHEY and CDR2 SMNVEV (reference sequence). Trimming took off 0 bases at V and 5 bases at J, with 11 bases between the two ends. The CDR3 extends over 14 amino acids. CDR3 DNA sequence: TGTGCCAGCAGTTTATCGCGTCCAAGCGACGAGCAGTACTTC. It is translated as CASSLSRPSDEQYF.

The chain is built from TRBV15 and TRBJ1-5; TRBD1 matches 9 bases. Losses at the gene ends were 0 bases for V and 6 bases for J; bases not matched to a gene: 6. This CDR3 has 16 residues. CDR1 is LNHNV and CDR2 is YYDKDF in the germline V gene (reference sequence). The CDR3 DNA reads TGTGCCACCAGCAGAGATGCGGACAGGGGAGGTCAGCCCCAGCATTTT. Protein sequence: CATSRDADRGGQPQHF.

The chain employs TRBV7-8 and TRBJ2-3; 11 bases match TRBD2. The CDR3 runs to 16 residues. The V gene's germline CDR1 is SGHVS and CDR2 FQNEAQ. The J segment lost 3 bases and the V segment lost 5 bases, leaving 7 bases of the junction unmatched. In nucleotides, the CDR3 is TGTGCCAGCAGCCCCTTCACTAGCGGGAGTACAGATACGCAGTATTTT. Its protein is CASSPFTSGSTDTQYF. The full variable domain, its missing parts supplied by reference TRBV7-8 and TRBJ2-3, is GAGVSQSPRYKVAKRGQDVALRCDPISGHVSLFWYQQALGQGPEFLTYFQNEAQLDKSGLPSDRFFAERPEGSVSTLKIQRTQQEDSAVYLCASSPFTSGSTDTQYFGPGTRLTVL.

The CDR3 DNA is TGTGCCAGCAGTTCTAGGGGGCGCGTCTATGGCTACACCTTC. It specifies CASSSRGRVYGYTF. V usage is TRBV28 and J usage is TRBJ1-2, with TRBD1 identical over 7 bases. This CDR3 region has 14 residues. After removal of 4 bases from V and 4 bases from J, the junction contained 6 bases not matched to a gene. Germline lookup yields CDR1 MDHEN and CDR2 SYDVKM.